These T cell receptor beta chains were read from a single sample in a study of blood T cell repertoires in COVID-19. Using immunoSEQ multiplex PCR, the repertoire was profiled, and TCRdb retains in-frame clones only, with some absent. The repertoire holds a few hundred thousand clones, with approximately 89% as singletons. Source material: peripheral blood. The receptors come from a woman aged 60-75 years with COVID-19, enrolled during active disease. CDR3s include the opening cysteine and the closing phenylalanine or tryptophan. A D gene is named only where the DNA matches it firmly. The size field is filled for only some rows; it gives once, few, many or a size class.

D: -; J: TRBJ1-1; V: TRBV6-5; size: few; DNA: TGTGCCAGCAGTTACGCGGGTGAAGCTTTCTTT; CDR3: CASSYAGEAFF
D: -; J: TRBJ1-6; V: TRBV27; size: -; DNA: TGTGCCAGCAGTGTAGACAGACTTTATAATTCACCCCTCCACTTT; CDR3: CASSVDRLYNSPLHF
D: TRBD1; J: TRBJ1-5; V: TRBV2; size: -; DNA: TGTGCCAGCAGGGACAGGGGGCTTAGATGCAATCAGCCCCAGCATTTT; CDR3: CASRDRGLRCNQPQHF
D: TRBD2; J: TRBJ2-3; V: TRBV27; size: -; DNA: TGTGCCAGCAGTTTGTGGGGTGGGGGTCGTCAGGGAGGGCGCACAGATACGCAGTATTTT; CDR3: CASSLWGGGRQGGRTDTQYF
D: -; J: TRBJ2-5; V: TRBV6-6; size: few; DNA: TGTGCCAGCAGCTGGGGGGAGGAGACCCAGTACTTC; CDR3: CASSWGEETQYF
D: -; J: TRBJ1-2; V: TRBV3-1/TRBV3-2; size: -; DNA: TGTGCCAGCACCTCGGCGGGCGGGGACTTTCACTATGGCTACACCTTC; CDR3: CASTSAGGDFHYGYTF
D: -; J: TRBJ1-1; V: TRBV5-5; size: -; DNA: TGTGCCAGCGGGCATGAAGCTTTCTTT; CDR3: CASGHEAFF
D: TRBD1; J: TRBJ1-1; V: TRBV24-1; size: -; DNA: TGTGCCACCAGCGACAGGGTAAGCACTGAAGCTTTCTTT; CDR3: CATSDRVSTEAFF
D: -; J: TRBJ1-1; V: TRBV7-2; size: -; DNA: TGTGCCAGCAGCTTCGAGTTCTCGAACACTGAAGCTTTCTTT; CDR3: CASSFEFSNTEAFF
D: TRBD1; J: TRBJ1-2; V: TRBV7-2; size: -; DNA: TGTGCCAGCAGCTTAGCATCAGGGGGCTGGGGCTACACCTTC; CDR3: CASSLASGGWGYTF
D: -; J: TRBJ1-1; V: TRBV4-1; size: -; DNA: TGCGCCAGCAGCCAACTCGGGGGGGGTACCACTGAAGCTTTCTTT; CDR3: CASSQLGGGTTEAFF
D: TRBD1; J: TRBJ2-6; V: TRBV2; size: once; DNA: TGTGCCAGCAAGACTACAGGGGGCGCTTCTGGGGCCAACGTCCTGACTTTC; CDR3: CASKTTGGASGANVLTF
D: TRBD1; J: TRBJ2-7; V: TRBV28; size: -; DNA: TGTGCCAGCAGGGGGACAGGGAGGTACGAGCAGTACTTC; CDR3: CASRGTGRYEQYF
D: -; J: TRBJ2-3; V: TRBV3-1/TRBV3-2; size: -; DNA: TGTGCCAGCAGCCAGGGGGCGAGGACAGATACGCAGTATTTT; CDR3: CASSQGARTDTQYF
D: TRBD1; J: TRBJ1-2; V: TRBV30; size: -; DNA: TGTGCCTGGGGGACAGTAGCTAACTATGGCTACACCTTC; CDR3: CAWGTVANYGYTF
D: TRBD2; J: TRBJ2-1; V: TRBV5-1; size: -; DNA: TGCGCCAGCAGCTTGGGACTAGCAGATAAATACAATGAGCAGTTCTTC; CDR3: CASSLGLADKYNEQFF
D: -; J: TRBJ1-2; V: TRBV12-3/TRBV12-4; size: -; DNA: TGTGCCAGCAGTACCCGCTCGAGGTATGGCTACACCTTC; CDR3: CASSTRSRYGYTF
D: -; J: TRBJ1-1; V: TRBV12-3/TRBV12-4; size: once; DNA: TGTGCCAGCAGTTTGTGGCCAAATGTTGTCTTT; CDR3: CASSLWPNVVF
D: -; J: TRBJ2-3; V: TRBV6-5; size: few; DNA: TGTGCCAGCGGTTCGACAGTCACAGATACGCAGTATTTT; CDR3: CASGSTVTDTQYF
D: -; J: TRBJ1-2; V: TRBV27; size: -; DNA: TGTGCCAGCAGTCCTCGTGACAGGTATTATGGCTACACCTTC; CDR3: CASSPRDRYYGYTF
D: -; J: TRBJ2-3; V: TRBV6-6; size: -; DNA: TGTGCCAGCAGTTACGGGGCGGCGCCGAGAGATACGCAGTATTTT; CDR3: CASSYGAAPRDTQYF
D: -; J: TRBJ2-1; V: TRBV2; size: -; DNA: TGTGCCAGCAGTGAAAGGGGGGGCCCAGTTTATGAGCAGTTCTTC; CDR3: CASSERGGPVYEQFF
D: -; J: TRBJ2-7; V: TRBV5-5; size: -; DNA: TGTGCCAGCAGCTTGTTGCTAGCTTCCTACGAGCAGTACTTC; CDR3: CASSLLLASYEQYF
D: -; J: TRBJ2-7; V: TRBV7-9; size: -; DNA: TGTGCCAGCAGCTTAGATGGGGGCAACTACGAGCAGTACTTC; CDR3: CASSLDGGNYEQYF
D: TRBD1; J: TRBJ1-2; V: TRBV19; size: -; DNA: TGTGCCAGTAGGACACAGGGGGCGCGTGGCTATGGCTACACCTTC; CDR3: CASRTQGARGYGYTF
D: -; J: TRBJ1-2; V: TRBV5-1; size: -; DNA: TGCGCCAGCAGCTTGGGAAAGCAACTAAACTATGGCTACACCTTC; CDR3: CASSLGKQLNYGYTF
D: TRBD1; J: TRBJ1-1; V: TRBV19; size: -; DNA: TGTGCCAGTAGTGACCGGGACAGGGGCACTGAAGCTTTCTTT; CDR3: CASSDRDRGTEAFF
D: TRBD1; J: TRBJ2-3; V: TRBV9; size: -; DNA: TGTGCCAGCAGCGTAGATGGGACAGGGGCCACAGATACGCAGTATTTT; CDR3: CASSVDGTGATDTQYF
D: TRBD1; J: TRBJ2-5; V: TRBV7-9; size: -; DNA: TGTGCCAGCAGCTTGAGACAGGGCCCACAAGAGACCCAGTACTTC; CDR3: CASSLRQGPQETQYF